These 17 T cell receptor beta chains came from one sample sequenced in a study of beta chain features in type 1 diabetes. Study-level points and caveats: All four CD4+ subsets of Type 1 diabetes patients contained TCRB CDR3s that were moderately but significantly shorter.

As every portion of the isolated RNA was reverse transcribed, the sequencing read expressed TCRB transcripts. Sequencing was performed with immunoSEQ multiplex PCR; in TCRdb, only in-frame clones are kept and a portion is missing. This sample carries over 200,000 clones, under 13% of them seen once, and the ten largest clones take over 0.015%. Their target antigens are unknown. What was sequenced was naive CD4+ T cells from blood. These receptors were taken from a man aged 25 to 40 with type 1 diabetes.

The V gene is TRBV7-2, the J gene TRBJ2-3; D might be TRBD2 (5 bases). The CDR3 spans 14 residues. Germline V CDR1 and CDR2: SGHTA, FQGNSA. V lost 1 base and J 4 bases, leaving 9 bases between the germline ends. The CDR3 DNA reads TGTGCCAGCAGCTTAGAGAGGGTAGCAGATACGCAGTATTTT. Its protein product is CASSLERVADTQYF.

This clone has just a few counts. The V gene is TRBV30, the J gene TRBJ2-7, with a weak D call TRBD1 (5 bases). V shed 4 bases and J shed 3 bases, with 16 bases lying between them. Germline CDR1 and CDR2: GTSNPN and SVGIG (reference sequence). The CDR3 totals 14 residues. CDR3 sequence reads: CAWKLGQANYEQYF. The DNA of the CDR3 is TGTGCCTGGAAATTGGGGCAGGCTAACTACGAGCAGTACTTC.

This clone was counted only a few times. This sequence joins TRBV2 and TRBJ2-5; D gene uncertain. From germline, CDR1 is SNHLY and CDR2 FYNNEI. The CDR3 extends over 13 amino acids. Trimming took 1 base from V and 6 from J, leaving 9 bases between them. CDR3 sequence reads: CASSEVTPQTQYF. CDR3 bases: TGTGCCAGCAGTGAAGTGACACCCCAGACCCAGTACTTC.

The V call is TRBV6-5, the J call TRBJ1-2, with D maybe TRBD1 (5 bases). The germline CDR1 and CDR2 sequences are MNHEY and SVGAGI. The V gene lost 4 bases and the J gene lost 3 bases, with 6 bases spanning the gap. CDR3 length: 12 amino acids. The DNA for the CDR3 is TGTGCCAGCAGTTCGACAGACTATGGCTACACCTTC. Translating gives CASSSTDYGYTF.

A single count supports this clone. V usage is TRBV6-1 and J usage is TRBJ1-5; a possible D gene is TRBD1 (5 bases). The CDR3 contains 14 residues. Trimming pared 2 bases from V and 3 bases from J, leaving 8 bases between. Germline V gives CDR1 MNHNS, CDR2 SASEGT. CDR3 loop: CASSEPGPNQPQHF. The DNA for the CDR3 is TGTGCCAGCAGTGAACCAGGGCCCAATCAGCCCCAGCATTTT.

This clone came up a few times. This chain links TRBV15 with TRBJ2-7; perhaps TRBD2 as D (5 bases). CDR3 length: 13 residues. Germline V gene data show CDR1 as LNHNV and CDR2 as YYDKDF (reference sequence). V gave up 4 bases and J gave up 6 bases, with 13 bases separating them. This CDR3 reads CATSIGLEGEQYF. In DNA form, the CDR3 reads TGTGCCACCAGCATAGGACTCGAGGGCGAGCAGTACTTC.

This clone appeared a few times. The V and J genes are TRBV7-8 and TRBJ2-7; the D gene is possibly TRBD1 (6 bases). The V gene lost 8 bases and the J gene lost 3 bases, with 14 bases spanning the gap. There are 13 residues in the CDR3. CDR1 and CDR2 from the germline V gene are SGHVS and FQNEAQ. The CDR3 is CASGSGADYEQYF. In DNA form, the CDR3 reads TGTGCCAGCGGGTCAGGGGCGGACTACGAGCAGTACTTC.

The V call is TRBV29-1, the J call TRBJ2-1; 7 bases match TRBD2. Per the germline V gene, CDR1 is SQVTM and CDR2 is ANQGSEA. J lost 6 bases, V lost 4 bases, and 3 bases had no gene match. This CDR3 is 12 amino acids long. The CDR3 protein is CSVAERGNEQFF. The CDR3 coding sequence is TGCAGCGTTGCGGAGCGGGGCAATGAGCAGTTCTTC.

This clone appeared a few times. CDR3: CASSALGGTEQYF. CDR3 coding DNA: TGTGCCAGCAGCGCACTGGGGGGGACCGAGCAGTACTTC. The chain has TRBV7-6 and TRBJ2-7; TRBD2 aligns across 7 bases. The CDR3 sequence is 13 residues long. V trimming: 5 bases; J trimming: 6 bases; junction bases outside the gene matches: 7. Germline CDR1 and CDR2: SGHVS and FNYEAQ.

The rearrangement uses TRBV19 and TRBJ1-1; weak D call: TRBD1 (5 bases). The V gene lost 8 bases and the J gene lost 1 base, with 17 bases spanning the gap. Looked up from germline, CDR1 is LNHDA and CDR2 is SQIVND (reference sequence). CDR3 length: 15 residues. CDR3 sequence reads: CASRNFGQGNTEAFF. The DNA for the CDR3 is TGTGCCAGTCGGAACTTTGGGCAGGGGAACACTGAAGCTTTCTTT.

This chain uses TRBV10-3 with TRBJ1-6; TRBD1 matches 9 bases. This CDR3 is 15 amino acids long. Losses at the gene ends were 3 bases for V and 10 bases for J; bases not matched to a gene: 7. CDR1 ENHRY and CDR2 SYGVKD come from the germline V gene. In DNA form, the CDR3 reads TGTGCCATCAGTGACGGGGGACAGGGTCAATCACCCCTCCACTTT. It codes for CAISDGGQGQSPLHF.

The chain employs TRBV6-1 and TRBJ1-2; D gene uncertain. Germline CDR1 is MNHNS and CDR2 is SASEGT. Between the trimmed V and J ends, which lost 2 bases and 4 bases, there was a span of 8 bases. CDR3 length: 13 amino acids. CDR3 loop: CASSESGSYGYTF. The CDR3 DNA reads as TGTGCCAGCAGTGAATCTGGGAGCTATGGCTACACCTTC.

This clone has more than one count but fewer than ten. V usage is TRBV25-1 and J usage is TRBJ1-2, with TRBD1 matching over 7 bases. Germline trimming cut 5 bases from V and 10 bases from J; bases unmatched to any gene: 1. The V gene's germline CDR1 is MGHDK and CDR2 SYGVNS. This CDR3 region has 10 residues. The CDR3 bases are TGTGCCAGCAGTACAGGGGACTACACCTTC. Residues: CASSTGDYTF.

The chain is built from TRBV27 and TRBJ2-3; D uncertain. This CDR3 is 13 amino acids long. Deletions cut 6 bases from V and 0 bases from J, with 7 bases between. Germline V gene data show CDR1 as MNHEY and CDR2 as SMNVEV (reference sequence). CDR3 DNA: TGTGCCAGCAGGACACCAAGCACAGATACGCAGTATTTT. Translation: CASRTPSTDTQYF.

The gene calls are TRBV18 and TRBJ2-1, with 7 positions matching TRBD2. The CDR3 consists of 14 residues. J lost 3 bases, V lost 5 bases, and 4 bases had no gene match. Germline CDR1 reads KGHSH; CDR2 reads LQKENI. The CDR3 protein is CASSKRGNYNEQFF. The CDR3 DNA reads TGTGCCAGCTCAAAGCGGGGCAACTACAATGAGCAGTTCTTC.

The rearrangement links TRBV7-2 to TRBJ1-2; D possibly corresponds to TRBD1 (5 bases). This CDR3 contains 14 residues. Looked up from germline, CDR1 is SGHTA and CDR2 is FQGNSA. With 5 bases removed from V and 3 bases from J, the gap between germline ends came to 13 bases. Written as DNA, the CDR3 is TGTGCCAGCAGCCCCCGGGGGGGGGACTATGGCTACACCTTC. It is translated as CASSPRGGDYGYTF. Combining the CDR3 with reference TRBV7-2 and TRBJ1-2 gives the whole variable domain GAGVSQSPSNKVTEKGKDVELRCDPISGHTALYWYRQSLGQGLEFLIYFQGNSAPDKSGLPSDRFSAERTGGSVSTLTIQRTQQEDSAVYLCASSPRGGDYGYTFGSGTRLTVV.

J is TRBJ1-1 and V is TRBV14; possibly TRBD1 for D (6 bases). Germline-derived CDR1 and CDR2 are SGHDN and FVKESK. The ends were cut back, 2 bases at V and 0 bases at J, with 13 bases in the middle. This CDR3 has 16 residues. The CDR3 nucleotides read TGTGCCAGCAGCCAATTGACAGGCACGATGAACACTGAAGCTTTCTTT. Amino acid sequence: CASSQLTGTMNTEAFF.